The clone carrying this TCR beta chain was seen many times. Its antigen remains unidentified. The data were taken from a study of T-cell reconstitution after alpha-beta-depleted transplantation in children. Overall study results and limits: T-cell counts and diversity were attributed mostly to newly produced T cells one year after transplant.

Using unique molecular identifiers, the investigators prepared the TCRbeta library. MiXCR was run by TCRdb on the PCR reads, yielding one entry per CDR3 protein. Of about 48,000 distinct CDR3 sequences listed, 5.5% to 7.5% are singletons. Germline V gene sequence: CDR1 SEHNR, CDR2 FQNEAQ (reference sequence). Trimming pared 5 bases from V and 4 bases from J, leaving 14 bases between. The CDR3 sequence is 15 residues long. Source: PBMCs, mostly from graft donor cells, taken 60 days after TCRalphabeta/CD19-depleted stem cell transplant. This chain links TRBV7-9 with TRBJ2-2; TRBD2 is a possible D gene (6 bases). The receptor was derived from a female patient under 10 years old who had a stem cell transplant for aplastic anemia, so the T cells may come from the graft donor. CDR3 DNA: TGTGCCAGCAGCCCCTTCCGGGAGAGCACCGGGGAGCTGTTTTTT. It is translated as CASSPFRESTGELFF.